This passage covers 24 T cell receptor beta chains from one sample sequenced in a study of blood T cells in healthy people across ages. Together with a sample-barcoded 5' primer, a J-beta primer mix was included in a second PCR lasting about 7 to 12 cycles. TCRdb processed the 5' RACE reads anew with MiXCR; each CDR3 protein has one entry. The sample holds 1,300,000 or so distinct CDR3 sequences, almost 60% seen once. Sequencing input: blood. All receptors come from a man between 18 and 29 years old in good health.

This clonotype was seen a handful of times. The V call is TRBV20-1, the J call TRBJ2-1; weak D call: TRBD1 (5 bases). Germline CDR1 is DFQATT and CDR2 is SNEGSKA (reference sequence). V was trimmed by 3 bases and J by 6 bases, leaving 12 bases between them. The length of the CDR3 is 13 residues. The CDR3 DNA reads as TGCAGTGCTAGGGGCAGGGTGCGCAATGAGCAGTTCTTC. Translated, it gives CSARGRVRNEQFF.

The chain is built from TRBV15 and TRBJ2-3; 12 nucleotides line up with TRBD2. The CDR3 covers 18 residues. From germline, CDR1 is LNHNV and CDR2 YYDKDF (reference sequence). V lost 3 bases, J lost 0 bases, and 7 bases stayed unmatched. CDR3 loop: CATSSFGLAGMSTDTQYF. The CDR3 DNA reads TGTGCCACCAGCAGCTTCGGACTAGCGGGGATGAGCACAGATACGCAGTATTTT.

A few counts support this clonotype. The chain couples TRBV9 to TRBJ2-1, with D perhaps matching TRBD2 (5 bases). Per the germline V gene, CDR1 is SGDLS and CDR2 is YYNGEE. Trimming removed 4 bases at V and 8 bases at J, with 16 bases between. The CDR3 has 14 residues. The CDR3 loop is CASSIRRGSDEQFF. The CDR3 bases are TGTGCCAGCAGCATCCGCCGAGGGAGCGATGAGCAGTTCTTC.

This clonotype was seen only a few times. This chain uses TRBV21-1 with TRBJ1-1. TRBV21-1 is termed a pseudogene. This CDR3 spans 16 amino acids. The CDR3 reads CASSKVFKGMNTEAFF. Here the CDR3 DNA reads TGTGCCAGCAGCAAAGTTTTTAAGGGAATGAACACTGAAGCTTTCTTT.

In its sample, this clonotype was seen a few times. The chain carries TRBV20-1 and TRBJ2-3; TRBD2 aligns across 11 bases. Germline V gene sequence: CDR1 DFQATT, CDR2 SNEGSKA (reference sequence). There are 16 residues in the CDR3. In DNA form, the CDR3 reads TGCAGCATCGTTAGCGGGAGGGGATACGGCACAGATACGCAGTATTTT. Amino acid sequence: CSIVSGRGYGTDTQYF.

The rearrangement joins TRBV11-2 to TRBJ2-5; 16 bases agree with TRBD2. Germline values: CDR1 SGHAT, CDR2 FQNNGV. Trimming took 5 bases from V and 5 from J; bases not matched to a gene: 8. This CDR3 spans 17 amino acids. CDR3 DNA sequence: TGTGCCAGCAGCCCGGGACTAGCGGGGGGGTTTCTCGAGACCCAGTACTTC. Translation: CASSPGLAGGFLETQYF.

V gene TRBV15 combines with J gene TRBJ1-2; 9 bases agree with TRBD1. The germline gives CDR1 LNHNV, CDR2 YYDKDF (reference sequence). V trimming: 0 bases; J trimming: 4 bases; junction bases outside the gene matches: 9. This CDR3 contains 17 residues. As DNA, the CDR3 is TGTGCCACCAGCAGAGAGTTGACAGGGGGAGAATCCTATGGCTACACCTTC. The encoded protein is CATSRELTGGESYGYTF. Drawing the rest from reference TRBV15 and TRBJ1-2, the complete variable domain is DAMVIQNPRYQVTQFGKPVTLSCSQTLNHNVMYWYQQKSSQAPKLLFHYYDKDFNNEADTPDNFQSRRPNTSFCFLDIRSPGLGDTAMYLCATSRELTGGESYGYTFGSGTRLTVV.

The CDR3 DNA follows: TGTGCCAGCAGTTACTCGAATAGCGGGTTCTACAATGAGCAGTTCTTC. Translation gives CASSYSNSGFYNEQFF. V gene TRBV6-2 or TRBV6-3 combines with J gene TRBJ2-1; TRBD2 matches 7 bases. J was trimmed by 3 bases and V by 0 bases; bases with no gene match: 5. Germline V gene data show CDR1 as MNHEY and CDR2 as SVGEGT. The CDR3 has 16 residues.

This clonotype showed up just a few times. CDR3 in DNA: TGTGCCAGCAGACTAGCGGGGACTACAATGGAGCAGTTCTTC. Residues: CASRLAGTTMEQFF. The chain recombines TRBV6-2 or TRBV6-3 with TRBJ2-1; 10 bases match TRBD2. V lost 6 bases to trimming and J lost 10 bases; unmatched junction nucleotides: 9. CDR1 MNHEY and CDR2 SVGEGT come from the germline V gene. The length of the CDR3 is 14 residues.

The chain uses TRBV6-2 or TRBV6-3 and TRBJ2-7, with unresolved D. With 7 bases removed from V and 9 bases from J, the gap between germline ends came to 16 bases. Germline V CDR1 and CDR2: MNHEY, SVGEGT. There are 12 residues in the CDR3. CDR3 sequence reads: CASTPLTGAQYF. CDR3 in DNA: TGTGCCAGCACTCCCCTAACGGGCGCGCAGTACTTC.

This clonotype has more than one count but fewer than ten. The chain links TRBV10-3 to TRBJ2-7; D is perhaps TRBD1 (5 bases). Trimming left V 6 bases short and J 3 bases short, with 12 bases between. CDR3 length: 13 amino acids. The germline CDR1 and CDR2 sequences are ENHRY and SYGVKD. CDR3 amino acids: CAISDSVHYEQYF. The CDR3 DNA reads TGTGCCATCAGCGACAGCGTCCACTACGAGCAGTACTTC.

This clonotype was detected a few times. The V gene is TRBV11-1, the J gene TRBJ1-1, with 8 bases lining up with TRBD1. The CDR3 extends over 14 amino acids. V lost 7 bases to trimming and J lost 0 bases; unmatched junction nucleotides: 4. Germline values: CDR1 SGHAT, CDR2 FQDESV (reference sequence). The CDR3 bases are TGTGCCAGCAAAGCGACAGGGGTGAACACTGAAGCTTTCTTT. This translates into CASKATGVNTEAFF. Full variable domain (remainder filled in from reference TRBV11-1 and TRBJ1-1): EAEVAQSPRYKITEKSQAVAFWCDPISGHATLYWYRQILGQGPELLVQFQDESVVDDSQLPKDRFSAERLKGVDSTLKIQPAELGDSAMYLCASKATGVNTEAFFGQGTRLTVV.

This chain connects TRBV10-3 to TRBJ2-1, with D tentatively TRBD1 or TRBD2 (5 bases each). The J call may be incorrect, as the DNA end agrees better with TRBJ2-7. Germline lookup yields CDR1 ENHRY and CDR2 SYGVKD. CDR3 length equals 14 residues. The CDR3 is CAIRGTVGYYEQYF. The CDR3 DNA sequence: TGTGCCATCAGGGGGACGGTTGGATACTACGAGCAGTACTTC.

V and J are TRBV7-9 and TRBJ1-1; 9 positions agree with TRBD1. The CDR3 contains 15 residues. Germline lookup yields CDR1 SEHNR and CDR2 FQNEAQ (reference sequence). V was clipped by 6 bases and J by 0 bases; unmatched bases: 5. CDR3 nucleotide sequence: TGTGCCAGCAGACTCGGGACAGGGATGAACACTGAAGCTTTCTTT. This gives the protein CASRLGTGMNTEAFF.

A few counts support this clonotype. The genes are TRBV4-2 and TRBJ2-7, with D possibly being TRBD1 or TRBD2 (5 bases each). V dropped 1 base and J dropped 4 bases, with 17 bases sitting between them. CDR1 LGHNA and CDR2 YNFKEQ come from the germline V gene. CDR3 size: 16 residues. The CDR3 bases are TGTGCCAGCAGCCAAGCGTCAGGGACGGGGTTATACGAGCAGTACTTC. It encodes CASSQASGTGLYEQYF.

In its sample, this clonotype was seen a few times. A much larger clone differs from this one at a single base, so this may be a read error. V and J are TRBV2 and TRBJ2-1, with 8 bases fitting TRBD2. There are 14 residues in the CDR3. Germline lookup yields CDR1 SNHLY and CDR2 FYNNEI. The V and J ends lost 6 bases and 0 bases, in that order; junction bases with no gene match: 1. This CDR3 reads CASRRGDSYNEQFF. CDR3 DNA sequence: TGTGCCAGCAGGCGGGGGGACTCCTACAATGAGCAGTTCTTC.

This clonotype was detected only a few times. This rearrangement joins TRBV7-9 to TRBJ1-1; TRBD1 matches 7 bases. J gave up 4 bases and V 4 bases, and 9 bases lay outside the gene matches. The CDR3 consists of 15 residues. Per germline, CDR1 SEHNR and CDR2 FQNEAQ (reference sequence). CDR3 nucleotide sequence: TGTGCCAGCAGCTGGATCAGGGGGAAGAGCACTGAAGCTTTCTTT. As protein: CASSWIRGKSTEAFF.

In DNA, the CDR3 is TGTGCCAGCAGCCATATTGACAGGGACCAAGAGACCCAGTACTTC. Its protein is CASSHIDRDQETQYF. The V call is TRBV4-2, the J call TRBJ2-4; 7 bases agree with TRBD1. The DNA matches TRBJ2-5 better at its end, which makes the J call doubtful. Germline values: CDR1 LGHNA, CDR2 YNFKEQ. The CDR3 has 15 amino acids.

This chain joins TRBV18 and TRBJ1-1, with unresolved D. Germline V CDR1 and CDR2: KGHSH, LQKENI. Trimming pared 3 bases from V and 5 bases from J, leaving 19 bases between. CDR3 length: 16 residues. The CDR3 coding sequence is TGTGCCAGCTCACCTAGACCAGACTCGGGTGTGACTGAAGCTTTCTTT. This encodes CASSPRPDSGVTEAFF.

The chain is built from TRBV7-9 and TRBJ1-6; D is perhaps TRBD1 (6 bases). The CDR3 runs to 15 residues. The V gene lost 5 bases and the J gene lost 11 bases, with 19 bases spanning the gap. Germline V lookup: CDR1 SEHNR, CDR2 FQNEAQ (reference sequence). Here the CDR3 DNA reads TGTGCCAGCAGCCCTGACAGGTCCTCTGTTCCACCCCTCCACTTT. This codes for CASSPDRSSVPPLHF.

V usage is TRBV7-4 and J usage is TRBJ1-5; possible D gene TRBD1, 6 bases. The CDR3 covers 17 residues. Trimming took off 5 bases at V and 0 bases at J, with 17 bases between the two ends. Germline V gene data show CDR1 as SGHVT and CDR2 as SQSDAQ. This CDR3 is CASSTGAEIYSNQPQHF. In DNA form, the CDR3 reads TGTGCCAGCAGCACGGGGGCCGAGATTTATAGCAATCAGCCCCAGCATTTT.

The gene calls are TRBV13 and TRBJ2-7; 8 positions agree with TRBD1. The length of the CDR3 is 15 residues. V trimming: 2 bases; J trimming: 6 bases; junction bases outside the gene matches: 9. Germline CDR1 PRHDT, CDR2 FYEKMQ (reference sequence). DNA for the CDR3: TGTGCCAGCAGCTTAACTACAGGGGGGACAGGCGAGCAGTACTTC. The encoded protein is CASSLTTGGTGEQYF.

V gene TRBV29-1 combines with J gene TRBJ2-1; the D gene is possibly TRBD1 (6 bases). The CDR3 covers 13 residues. CDR1 and CDR2 (germline): SQVTM, ANQGSEA. Trimming took 7 bases from V and 8 from J, leaving 18 bases between them. The CDR3 nucleotides read TGCAGCGCCGTGGCAGGGGAATACGATGAGCAGTTCTTC. Its translation: CSAVAGEYDEQFF.

This clonotype was counted a few times. The chain uses TRBV28 and TRBJ2-7, with D tentatively TRBD1 (6 bases). V lost 8 bases and J 2 bases, leaving 16 bases between the germline ends. There are 14 residues in the CDR3. Per germline, CDR1 MDHEN and CDR2 SYDVKM. Written as DNA, the CDR3 is TGTGCCAGCGGACCTCCGACAGGCACCTACGAGCAGTACTTC. Residues: CASGPPTGTYEQYF.